This T cell receptor beta chain was sequenced in a study of T cell changes during pregnancy in multiple sclerosis (dated by TCRdb to about 2019). Regarding the study in general: Changes in the T cell repertoire over the course of pregnancy were examined in this study in women with multiple sclerosis.

Library construction relied on the immunoSEQ multiplex PCR assay. This immuneACCESS table, as held by TCRdb, lists in-frame sequences with V and J called but not all clones. Of the missing ones, under half trace to an unresolved V gene in checked studies; the others have no known cause. Recorded for this sample are tens of thousands of clones; about 89% of them occurred a single time. The ten largest make up 0.67% of the sample. Worth noting for this clone: Its antigen specificity is not known. Base quality data are lacking; no much larger clone is found one base away.

Its CDR3 holds 13 amino acids, cysteine through phenylalanine. The read is trimmed to its CDR3 DNA, 39 bases read in frame from base 1. According to the germline V gene, CDR1 reads MDHEN and CDR2 reads SYDVKM. V trim: 10 bases; J trim: 1 base; unmatched bases: 3. Sample: CD4+ T cells from peripheral blood mononuclear cells, taken in the third trimester of pregnancy. The sequence joins TRBV28 to TRBJ2-2; 7 nucleotides in the junction match TRBD1. The clonotype comes from a female donor in good health, enrolled as a control in a pregnancy study. The CDR3 region has the sequence CAIRDRNTGELFF. The DNA sequence follows: TGTGCCATCCGGGACAGGAACACCGGGGAGCTGTTTTTT.